The clone carrying this TCR beta chain is large (0.1 to 1%) by frequency. Its specificity is not known. Roughly 40,000 genome equivalents of blood DNA were amplified for TRB. The sample is drawn from a study of T cell clusters in autoimmune cytopenias. TRB rearrangements were amplified by touch-down multiplex PCR with mixed TRB-A/B primers. TCRdb reanalyzed the multiplex PCR reads and collapses them to one entry per CDR3 protein, without DNA. In all, the sample yields about 4,900 distinct CDR3 sequences. Study conclusions and caveats: TRB repertoire shifts in secondary cytopenia and chronic lymphocytic leukemia mostly reflected lymphoma, not autoimmunity. The T cell clusters came from computational analysis alone and lack functional validation. Compared with active autoimmune hepatitis patients, healthy donors showed approximately 3-fold more exclusive TRB clusters. Physiological T cell clusters of healthy donors were apparently absent in primary autoimmune cytopenia patients.

The CDR3 has 14 amino acids. Germline CDR1 and CDR2: SGHRS and YFSETQ. This clonotype originated in a human donor with an autoimmune cytopenia or autoimmune hepatitis (not recorded which). The material sequenced was peripheral blood. V is TRBV5-1 and J is TRBJ2-3; TCRdb names TRBD2, which stays unverified in the absence of DNA. CDR3 amino acids: CASIAGGPADTQYF.